This TCR beta chain emerged from a study of CD8+ T cells in alopecia areata. Whole-study context: Patients given treatment had severity scored by the percentage of scalp area affected. Findings and limits, study-wide: Sharing of TCR sequences between patients (possibly for HLA-related reasons) was less clear than in mice. While tofacitinib was given, many expanded lesional clones persisted in scalp and blood.

Extraction and reverse transcription of RNA yielded cDNA as the sequencing template. Produced via immunoSEQ multiplex PCR; TCRdb's table is partial and in-frame only. The sample has some 42,000 clones, 80% to 95% seen once. Treatment defined: oral pan-JAK inhibitor, 5-10 mg twice daily. Concerning this clone: Its antigen is unidentified.

The CDR3 sequence is 16 residues long. V lost 0 bases and J 2 bases, leaving 12 bases between the germline ends. Looked up from germline, CDR1 is SGHDT and CDR2 is YYEEEE. The sequences come from CD8+ T cells sorted from blood, collected at week 24, from a patient treated with tofacitinib. This clonotype was obtained from a human donor with alopecia areata. This rearrangement joins TRBV5-6 to TRBJ1-3, with D perhaps matching TRBD1 (5 bases). The DNA for the CDR3 is TGTGCCAGCAGCTTGGGGCAGTCGGGACCTGGAAACACCATATATTTT. As protein: CASSLGQSGPGNTIYF.